These 12 T cell receptor beta chains share one sample of origin, sequenced in a study of blood T cells in healthy people across ages. The authors ran a second PCR of about 7 to 11 cycles using a sample-barcoded 5' primer and a J-beta primer mix. Via MiXCR, TCRdb re-called the 5' RACE reads, giving one row per CDR3 protein. The table lists some 1,500,000 distinct CDR3 sequences, approximately 42% of them singletons, with 4% in the top ten. The source material was blood. The receptors stem from a woman between 18 and 30 years old in good health.

This clonotype turned up a few times. This chain connects TRBV4-3 to TRBJ1-6, with D maybe TRBD1 (5 bases). Trimming cost V 0 bases and J 6 bases, with 12 bases left between them. This CDR3 contains 16 residues. Germline V gene lookup returns CDR1 LGHNA and CDR2 YSLEER. This CDR3 reads CASSQDGRDGNSPLHF. The CDR3 nucleotides are TGCGCCAGCAGCCAAGACGGGAGGGACGGTAATTCACCCCTCCACTTT.

The genes are TRBV28 and TRBJ1-2; 8 bases agree with TRBD1. This CDR3 contains 18 residues. Per germline, CDR1 MDHEN and CDR2 SYDVKM. V gave up 5 bases and J gave up 5 bases; unmatched junction bases: 19. CDR3 DNA: TGTGCCAGCAGTCCGATCATGCAGGGGGCCGGTGCGGATTATGGCTACACCTTC. Encoded protein: CASSPIMQGAGADYGYTF.

This clonotype turned up a few times. The chain links TRBV29-1 to TRBJ2-1; D is uncertain. V lost 3 bases, J lost 4 bases, and 16 bases lay in between. The CDR3 spans 15 residues. Germline V gives CDR1 SQVTM, CDR2 ANQGSEA. The CDR3 DNA reads TGCAGCGTTGACCCGTTTGGGCTTCCGTACAATGAGCAGTTCTTC. It yields the protein CSVDPFGLPYNEQFF.

The chain uses TRBV3-1 and TRBJ2-5, with D perhaps TRBD2 (6 bases). Trimming stripped 0 bases from V and 4 bases from J, with 9 bases between. This CDR3 has 14 residues. The germline V gene encodes CDR1 LGHDT and CDR2 YNNKEL (reference sequence). CDR3 in amino acids: CASSQEVGRETQYF. DNA of the CDR3: TGTGCCAGCAGCCAAGAAGTCGGGAGAGAGACCCAGTACTTC.

This clonotype was recorded a few times. The V call is TRBV2, the J call TRBJ1-1; D remains unclear. Trimming left V 6 bases short and J 1 base short, with 12 bases between. Germline-derived CDR1 and CDR2 are SNHLY and FYNNEI. The CDR3 has 14 residues. The CDR3 bases are TGTGCCAGCAGAGAGGTGGGCGCGAACACTGAAGCTTTCTTT. Protein: CASREVGANTEAFF.

The chain combines TRBV4-1 with TRBJ2-6; 7 bases align to TRBD1. CDR1 and CDR2 (germline): MGHRA, YSYEKL. Trimming cost V 5 bases and J 2 bases; bases outside gene matches: 12. CDR3 length: 18 amino acids. The CDR3 nucleotides are TGCGCCAGCAGCGGACAGACAGGGCGGGTAACTGGGGCCAACGTCCTGACTTTC. This gives the protein CASSGQTGRVTGANVLTF.

The chain couples TRBV20-1 to TRBJ2-1, with D unresolved. CDR3 size: 11 residues. The V end lost 6 bases, the J end lost 4 bases, and 7 bases lay between the germline ends. Germline V gives CDR1 DFQATT, CDR2 SNEGSKA (reference sequence). The CDR3 sequence: CSAAKYNEQFF. In DNA, the CDR3 is TGCAGTGCAGCCAAATACAATGAGCAGTTCTTC.

The table lists this clonotype with a few counts. The genes are TRBV27 and TRBJ2-3, with 7 bases aligning to TRBD1. Germline CDR1 MNHEY, CDR2 SMNVEV (reference sequence). The CDR3 loop spans 13 amino acids. Trimming took 7 bases from V and 0 from J; bases not matched to a gene: 1. CDR3 coding DNA: TGTGCCAGCACGGGACAGAGCACAGATACGCAGTATTTT. This encodes CASTGQSTDTQYF.

The rearrangement links TRBV27 to TRBJ2-1, with D hard to call. Germline V CDR1 and CDR2: MNHEY, SMNVEV (reference sequence). V was shortened by 5 bases and J by 9 bases, with 26 bases between the two germline ends. The CDR3 runs to 17 residues. The chain's CDR3 is CASSPILGVVWLGEQFF. CDR3 nucleotides: TGTGCCAGCAGTCCCATCCTTGGGGTGGTATGGTTAGGTGAGCAGTTCTTC.

V gene TRBV7-9 combines with J gene TRBJ2-1; 7 bases fit TRBD1. In germline, CDR1 is SEHNR, CDR2 FQNEAQ (reference sequence). This CDR3 is 15 amino acids long. The V gene end was trimmed by 5 bases and the J gene end by 0 bases; junction bases not matched to a gene: 4. In nucleotides, the CDR3 is TGTGCCAGCAGCATCTACAGGGGCTCCTACAATGAGCAGTTCTTC. It translates to CASSIYRGSYNEQFF.

In DNA form, the CDR3 reads TGTGCCAGCAGCTTAGATCCAGGGGGCGTTTACAATGAGCAGTTCTTC. It encodes CASSLDPGGVYNEQFF. The rearrangement uses TRBV7-2 and TRBJ2-1; 8 bases match TRBD1. The CDR3 runs 16 residues. V lost 1 base to trimming and J lost 4 bases; unmatched junction nucleotides: 6. CDR1 and CDR2 from the germline V gene are SGHTA and FQGNSA.

The V gene is TRBV6-4, the J gene TRBJ1-1; D gene unclear. The CDR3 spans 12 residues. From germline, CDR1 is MRHNA and CDR2 SNTAGT. The CDR3 nucleotides read TGTGACTCCCTAGCGGGGAACACTGAAGCTTTCTTT. It specifies CDSLAGNTEAFF.